The 8 T cell receptor beta chains below come from one sample, sequenced in a study of T cell clonality in common variable immunodeficiency. TCRdb keeps only in-frame clones here, not all; method: immunoSEQ multiplex PCR. The profile covers 50,000 to 65,000 clones, none occurring a single time. Sequencing input: peripheral blood mononuclear cells. The receptors stem from a person between 18 and 75 years old in good health.

This clone occurred many times. The CDR3 is cut off 3 residues early in the read; its end comes from the germline J gene. The chain joins TRBV20-1 to TRBJ2-1; 11 bases fit TRBD2. With 2 bases clipped from V and 1 base from J, the junction kept 1 base outside the gene matches. There are 15 residues in the CDR3. Germline assignment: CDR1 DFQATT and CDR2 SNEGSKA (reference sequence). The DNA read from the CDR3 is TGCAGTGCTAGACCTAGCGGGGGGTCCTACAATGAG. As protein: CSARPSGGSYNE. In full, the CDR3 reads CSARPSGGSYNEQFF.

This clone occurred many times. The read ends 3 residues early relative to the CDR3; the germline J gene fills the gap. The V and J genes are TRBV19 and TRBJ1-1; 7 nucleotides align to TRBD1. CDR3 length equals 17 residues. Germline-derived CDR1 and CDR2 are LNHDA and SQIVND (reference sequence). J was trimmed by 0 bases and V by 5 bases; bases with no gene match: 12. CDR3 DNA (partial): TGTGCCAGTAGTCCCGCCTGGGACAGTACTTTGAACACTGAA. Protein sequence: CASSPAWDSTLNTE. In full, the CDR3 reads CASSPAWDSTLNTEAFF.

This clone was observed at least ten times. From the germline J gene comes the end of the CDR3, since the read stops 3 residues before it. J is TRBJ1-5 and V is TRBV19; the D gene is possibly TRBD1 (6 bases). V gave up 5 bases and J gave up 3 bases, with 11 bases separating them. Per germline, CDR1 LNHDA and CDR2 SQIVND (reference sequence). CDR3 length: 14 amino acids. The CDR3 sequence is CASSQDSFNQPQHF. The DNA read from the CDR3 is TGTGCCAGTAGTCAGGACAGCTTCAATCAGCCC.

This clone showed up many times. The CDR3 is cut off 3 residues early in the read; its end comes from the germline J gene. The chain is built from TRBV20-1 and TRBJ2-1; D might be TRBD2 (6 bases). The CDR3 runs to 16 residues. V gave up 6 bases and J gave up 2 bases, with 20 bases separating them. CDR1 DFQATT and CDR2 SNEGSKA come from the germline V gene (reference sequence). The CDR3 loop is CSAALPRRGAYNEQFF. The covered CDR3 bases are TGCAGTGCAGCTCTCCCTAGGCGGGGCGCCTACAATGAG.

In its sample, this clone was seen many times. The missing CDR3 end, 3 residues past where the read stops, is filled in from the germline J gene. The V gene is TRBV19, the J gene TRBJ1-2; D is unresolved. Between the trimmed V and J ends, which lost 5 bases and 4 bases, there was a span of 5 bases. Germline CDR1 reads LNHDA; CDR2 reads SQIVND (reference sequence). The CDR3 is 11 amino acids. The CDR3: CASSPRYGYTF. CDR3 DNA, as far as it was read: TGTGCCAGTAGTCCTCGCTATGGC.

The table lists this clone with many counts. The read is 3 residues too short to cover the CDR3 end, so that end is filled in from the germline J gene. The chain links TRBV6-2 or TRBV6-3 to TRBJ1-2; D gene unclear. The V gene lost 1 base and the J gene lost 0 bases, with 15 bases spanning the gap. Germline CDR1 is MNHEY and CDR2 is SVGEGT. The CDR3 length is 17 residues. The CDR3 bases that were read are TGTGCCAGCAGTTACTTTCTGCTCCGGGGAGCTAACTATGGC. It encodes CASSYFLLRGANYG. The whole CDR3 sequence reads CASSYFLLRGANYGYTF.

With respect to this clone: The read is 3 residues too short to cover the CDR3 end, so that end is filled in from the germline J gene. The V gene is TRBV19, the J gene TRBJ2-3; D perhaps matches TRBD2 (6 bases). The germline gives CDR1 LNHDA, CDR2 SQIVND (reference sequence). The CDR3 has 14 amino acids. CDR3 region: CASTSFGGKETQYF. The CDR3 DNA, read in part, is TGTGCCAGTACCTCATTCGGGGGAAAAGAGACG.

Judged by abundance, this clone is medium-sized (0.01 to 0.1%). The read ends 3 residues early relative to the CDR3; the germline J gene fills the gap. V and J are TRBV18 and TRBJ2-3, with 10 bases aligning to TRBD2. The CDR3 totals 16 residues. After removal of 3 bases from V and 5 bases from J, the junction contained 8 bases not matched to a gene. CDR1 KGHSH and CDR2 LQKENI come from the germline V gene. CDR3 protein: CASSPVSSGSGDTQYF. CDR3 bases read: TGTGCCAGCTCACCGGTTTCTAGCGGGAGTGGAGATACG.